Given below is one T cell receptor beta chain in context. The antigen it binds to is not known. Qualities for individual bases were not recorded, and no much larger clone is one base off. The entire isolated RNA was reverse transcribed using the High Capacity cDNA Reverse Transcription Kit, and thus expressed TCRB transcripts were sequenced. Deep immunoSEQ sequencing was applied to naive, central memory and regulatory T cell samples, giving an average of roughly 3.3 million total reads per sample. Sorted cells were lysed in RLT buffer and RNA was extracted with DNase-treated RNeasy Micro or Mini kits, depending on cell number. To prevent cross-contamination, each cell subset was processed individually, whereas patient and healthy donor samples were processed jointly. Using the immunoSEQ multiplex PCR, TCRB sequences were amplified from cDNA into 87-bp fragments spanning the CDR3 region. Sequencing of the amplicons was done on the Illumina HiSeq platform. Regarding the original processing steps: Synthetic template baselines were used to correct PCR bias computationally, reads within Hamming distance 2 were collapsed together, and singletons that could not be merged were discarded. By aligning reads against IMGT, V, D and J genes, CDR3 length, and insertions or deletions at six rearrangement sites were assigned. Within each subset, clonotype counts were normalized to sorted cell number, and only after that were true diversity and Gini coefficients computed with the tcR R package. Repertoire sharing was quantified using the overlap coefficient calculated on TCRB nucleotide sequences. As a proxy for the pre-selection repertoire, out-of-frame TCRB sequences from naive cells were analyzed. The table was pulled from immuneACCESS by TCRdb, which kept in-frame rearrangements only. Such tables lose some clones; where checked, under half of the loss comes from unresolved V genes, and the rest has no known cause. D and trimming come from the DNA, and the V and J calls and clone size come from that table. The sample table shows about 650,000 clones, and 9.5% to 15% are seen once. The leading ten clones occupy roughly 0.11% of the sample.

This sample was taken from a study of beta chain features in type 1 diabetes (dated by TCRdb to the late 2010s). About the investigation overall: Mean age, gender distribution, total cell number and subset yield were not different between patients and healthy donors. Across all samples, roughly 110,000,000 sorted cells were examined, and cell number per subset correlated strongly with RNA yield. The study compared the TCRB repertoires of sorted circulating CD4+ T cell subsets in recently diagnosed type 1 diabetes patients with those in matched healthy donors. Naive and central memory subsets were obtained from all 28 donors, but regulatory and stem cell-like memory subsets were isolated from only 8 patients and roughly 8 healthy donors.

Each donor gave one peripheral blood draw, averaging roughly 0.11 L, which was collected into heparinised tubes. A BD FACSAria II and a panel including CD45RO, CCR7, CD25, CD127, CD95 and CD27 were used to sort naive, central memory, regulatory and stem cell-like memory CD4+ T cells. Every sorted population had a purity above 95%. PBMCs were isolated immediately by Lymphoprep density gradient centrifugation and stained directly without culture. So that batch effects would be minimized, each experiment stained and sorted samples in pairs, pairing one healthy donor with one patient. V drops 0 bases and J drops 6 bases, leaving 14 bases in between. From the germline V gene, CDR1 is LGHNA and CDR2 is YNFKEQ. From the cysteine through the phenylalanine, the CDR3 covers 15 amino acids. This entry keeps only the CDR3 DNA: 45 bases, framed from base 1. Overall results and qualifications from the work: The naive, central memory and regulatory TCRB repertoires appeared to resemble one another more closely among patients than among healthy donors. In all four CD4+ subsets, TCRB CDR3 length was moderately but significantly shorter in type 1 diabetes patients. Shorter templates might have been favored by PCR, but patient and control samples were amplified and corrected together, so both groups would have been affected equally by any skew. Fewer insertions and more nucleotide deletions at VDJ recombination sites were observed in patients with type 1 diabetes, implying thymic rearrangement abnormalities. Because cDNA was sequenced instead of genomic DNA, highly expressing activated cells could be over-represented, though the groups showed no difference in activation or CD3 levels. Only small numbers of individuals were included in the HLA sub-analyses, which left unresolved whether HLA type had any influence on TCRB rearrangement.

Sequenced input: naive CD4+ T cells from blood. The cell subset or site tag for this specimen amounts to: true naive CD4+ T cells. This clonotype was obtained from a man aged 25-40 years with type 1 diabetes. Recombination joined TRBV4-2 with TRBJ1-2; tentative D gene TRBD1, with 6 bases matching. The CDR3 has the sequence CASSQDRTGGHGYTF. Read as DNA, the sequence is TGTGCCAGCAGCCAAGATAGGACCGGGGGGCATGGCTACACCTTC.